The rows below give T cell receptor beta chains drawn from one sample of a study of blood T cell repertoires in COVID-19. Libraries were prepared by immunoSEQ multiplex PCR; TCRdb keeps only in-frame clonotypes and omits some of them. The data contain hundreds of thousands of clones, roughly 90% of them singletons. Sequenced sample: PBMCs or T cells enriched from blood (not recorded which). These TCRs come from a woman between 18 and 30 years old who had recovered from COVID-19. CDR3s include the opening cysteine and the closing phenylalanine or tryptophan. A D gene is named only where the DNA matches it firmly. Some rows mark clone size as missing; the rest say once, few, many or name a class of expanded clone.

V gene	D gene	clone size	J gene	CDR3 protein	CDR3 DNA
TRBV6-1	NA	NA	TRBJ1-2	CASSEAFRSFSYGYTF	TGTGCCAGCAGTGAAGCTTTTAGGAGTTTCAGCTATGGCTACACCTTC
TRBV28	TRBD1	NA	TRBJ1-4	CASSEPSPPTGLVF	TGTGCCAGCTCGGAACCAAGCCCCCCGACAGGGCTAGTTTTT
TRBV5-1	TRBD2	NA	TRBJ2-3	CASSLGTSSADTQYF	TGCGCCAGCAGCTTGGGGACTAGTTCCGCAGATACGCAGTATTTT
TRBV9	NA	NA	TRBJ1-2	CASSVAPSFGSYGYTF	TGTGCCAGCAGCGTAGCCCCGTCATTCGGGAGCTATGGCTACACCTTC
TRBV11-2	NA	NA	TRBJ2-2	CASSLRTNTGELFF	TGTGCCAGCAGCTTACGGACAAACACCGGGGAGCTGTTTTTT
TRBV5-1	NA	few	TRBJ2-1	CASSLATTAYNEQFF	TGCGCCAGCAGCTTGGCTACCACCGCCTACAATGAGCAGTTCTTC
TRBV18	TRBD1	NA	TRBJ1-2	CASSPGTGLYGYTF	TGTGCCAGCTCGCCCGGGACAGGCCTCTATGGCTACACCTTC
TRBV19	TRBD2	NA	TRBJ2-5	CASSIHMGLAGGETQYF	TGTGCCAGTAGTATACACATGGGACTAGCGGGAGGTGAGACCCAGTACTTC
TRBV19	TRBD1	NA	TRBJ1-1	CASSIRTGGGAEAFF	TGTGCCAGTAGTATCCGGACAGGGGGGGGAGCTGAAGCTTTCTTT
TRBV4-3	TRBD2	NA	TRBJ2-5	CASSQAWGAGGETQYF	TGCGCCAGCAGCCAAGCCTGGGGAGCGGGAGGAGAGACCCAGTACTTC
TRBV11-3	TRBD2	NA	TRBJ2-2	CASSLVWGTTSDGELFF	TGTGCCAGCAGCTTAGTGTGGGGGACTACCTCAGACGGGGAGCTGTTTTTT
TRBV18	TRBD1	NA	TRBJ1-5	CASSPRTGLDQPQHF	TGTGCCAGCTCACCCCGGACAGGGTTGGATCAGCCCCAGCATTTT
TRBV7-3	TRBD1	NA	TRBJ2-1	CASSPTVRQGAWDEQFF	TGTGCCAGCAGCCCTACCGTTCGACAGGGGGCCTGGGATGAGCAGTTCTTC
TRBV27	TRBD1	NA	TRBJ1-1	CASGPNGQGGTEAFF	TGTGCCAGCGGACCAAATGGACAGGGTGGCACTGAAGCTTTCTTT
TRBV6-6	TRBD2	once	TRBJ2-1	CASLLRGVNEQFF	TGTGCCAGCCTTCTGCGGGGGGTCAATGAGCAGTTCTTC
TRBV3-1/TRBV3-2	TRBD2	NA	TRBJ2-1	CASSASTSGGHNEQFF	TGTGCCAGCAGCGCCTCGACTAGCGGGGGCCACAATGAGCAGTTCTTC
TRBV11-2	NA	NA	TRBJ1-1	CASSLIRNTEAFF	TGTGCCAGCAGCTTGATCAGGAACACTGAAGCTTTCTTT
TRBV6-5	TRBD2	NA	TRBJ2-7	CASSPLTSGYEQYF	TGTGCCAGCAGTCCCCTAACTAGCGGCTACGAGCAGTACTTC
TRBV7-2	TRBD1	NA	TRBJ2-7	CASSPDRGLYEQYF	TGTGCCAGCAGCCCAGACAGGGGCCTCTACGAGCAGTACTTC
TRBV2	TRBD1	NA	TRBJ1-3	CASSRDRGSSGNTIYF	TGTGCCAGCAGTCGGGACAGGGGGTCCAGCGGAAACACCATATATTTT
TRBV30	NA	NA	TRBJ1-2	CAWGQLYGYTF	TGTGCCTGGGGACAACTGTATGGCTACACCTTC
TRBV29-1	TRBD1	NA	TRBJ1-3	CSGGQGSGNTIYF	TGCAGCGGAGGACAGGGGTCTGGAAACACCATATATTTT
TRBV7-2	NA	NA	TRBJ1-4	CASGAGFTNEKLFF	TGTGCCAGCGGAGCCGGGTTCACTAATGAAAAACTGTTTTTT
TRBV9	NA	NA	TRBJ1-1	CASRGLTGREGPEAFF	TGTGCCAGCAGAGGGTTGACGGGCAGGGAAGGACCTGAAGCTTTCTTT
TRBV5-6	NA	NA	TRBJ1-1	CASSLTLERGMNTEAFF	TGTGCCAGCAGCTTGACCCTTGAAAGGGGAATGAACACTGAAGCTTTCTTT
TRBV5-1	NA	NA	TRBJ2-5	CASSSFGAQETQYF	TGCGCCAGCAGCTCATTTGGGGCACAAGAGACCCAGTACTTC